This section outlines one T cell receptor (beta chain) sequence together with its context. No antigen is known for it. Through template switching, a universal primer site was introduced, and the cDNA contained unique molecular identifiers. TCRdb reprocessed the 5' RACE reads via MiXCR and lists one record per CDR3 protein. The sample gives hundreds of thousands of distinct CDR3 sequences, over 9% of which show up once; about 1.6% is in the top ten. Healthy Caucasian individuals made up all the donors. This sample was taken from a study of identical twins. General study findings and limits: There were fewer insertions in abundant cord blood beta clonotypes, but memory repertoires showed no such pattern.

This CDR3 spans 12 amino acids. V dropped 3 bases and J dropped 10 bases, with 10 bases sitting between them. The germline V gene encodes CDR1 SGHVS and CDR2 FNYEAQ. In addition, the sample was reused for a study of yellow fever vaccine responses in identical twins.

This receptor was identified in a woman under 30 in good health. The J gene is TRBJ2-1, the V gene TRBV7-6; unclear D gene. Specimen: PBMCs. CDR3 coding DNA: TGTGCCAGCAGCTTGTCCTTTCGGGAGCAGTTCTTC. Amino acids: CASSLSFREQFF.